This passage covers 17 T cell receptor beta chains from one sample sequenced in a study of T cell repertoires in cytomegalovirus infection. Their target antigens are unknown. MiXCR, applied by TCRdb to the reads, yields one record per CDR3 protein. The table includes a few hundred thousand distinct CDR3 sequences, about 39% detected once. Sequencing used cultured PBMCs, obtained from culture after CMV antigen stimulation. The source of these receptors is a human donor in good health (CMV status not recorded). Some clones in this sample may be carry-over from other donors' samples.

This rearrangement joins TRBV7-6 to TRBJ2-5; 7 bases fit TRBD1. CDR3 length: 14 amino acids. Trimming took 5 bases from V and 2 from J; bases not matched to a gene: 5. CDR1 and CDR2 from the germline V gene are SGHVS and FNYEAQ. The chain's CDR3 is CASSQGTVQETQYF. CDR3 in DNA: TGTGCCAGCAGCCAGGGGACAGTACAAGAGACCCAGTACTTC.

This clonotype was observed a few times. The chain joins TRBV7-2 to TRBJ2-1; D assignment may be TRBD1 or TRBD2 (5 bases each). The ends were cut back, 2 bases at V and 9 bases at J, with 17 bases in the middle. Germline CDR1 and CDR2: SGHTA and FQGNSA. This CDR3 has 15 amino acids. The CDR3 spells CASSLRGVAYGEQFF. CDR3 in DNA: TGTGCCAGCAGCTTAAGAGGGGTGGCATATGGTGAGCAGTTCTTC. The entire variable domain, with the rest obtained from reference TRBV7-2 and TRBJ2-1, is as follows: GAGVSQSPSNKVTEKGKDVELRCDPISGHTALYWYRQSLGQGLEFLIYFQGNSAPDKSGLPSDRFSAERTGGSVSTLTIQRTQQEDSAVYLCASSLRGVAYGEQFFGPGTRLTVL.

The chain couples TRBV7-4 to TRBJ2-7; 13 bases fit TRBD2. With 5 bases clipped from V and 4 bases from J, the junction kept 8 bases outside the gene matches. The length of the CDR3 is 16 residues. Germline lookup yields CDR1 SGHVT and CDR2 SQSDAQ. The CDR3 is CASSPPGLAGRYEQYF. The CDR3 bases are TGTGCCAGCAGCCCCCCGGGACTAGCGGGAAGGTACGAGCAGTACTTC.

This chain connects TRBV15 to TRBJ1-5; the D is unclear. This CDR3 spans 15 amino acids. The germline V and J ends were trimmed by 2 bases and 6 bases, with 14 bases remaining between them. CDR1 and CDR2 from the germline V gene are LNHNV and YYDKDF (reference sequence). This CDR3 reads CATSRRLGEGQPQHF. The CDR3, as DNA: TGTGCCACCAGCAGACGCCTGGGCGAGGGTCAGCCCCAGCATTTT.

V is TRBV2 and J is TRBJ2-1; no clear D gene. The CDR3 consists of 11 residues. The germline V and J ends were trimmed by 8 bases and 2 bases, with 4 bases remaining between them. Germline V gene sequence: CDR1 SNHLY, CDR2 FYNNEI. CDR3 nucleotides: TGTGCCAGCCAGCCCTACAATGAGCAGTTCTTC. It is translated as CASQPYNEQFF.

This clonotype was found many times. The J gene is TRBJ2-3, the V gene TRBV7-2; D gene unclear. Germline CDR1 is SGHTA and CDR2 is FQGNSA. Trimming pared 4 bases from V and 2 bases from J, leaving 10 bases between. The CDR3 contains 14 residues. The CDR3 sequence: CASSYRLVTDTQYF. For the CDR3, the DNA is TGTGCCAGCAGCTACCGGCTAGTCACAGATACGCAGTATTTT.

This clonotype was picked up a small number of times. The J gene is TRBJ1-1, the V gene TRBV2; the D is unclear. Deletions cut 3 bases from V and 0 bases from J, with 11 bases between. Germline V CDR1 and CDR2: SNHLY, FYNNEI. This CDR3 spans 15 amino acids. The CDR3 DNA reads TGTGCCAGCAGTGACCGGGTTGTTATGAACACTGAAGCTTTCTTT. It codes for CASSDRVVMNTEAFF.

The chain employs TRBV28 and TRBJ2-7; weak D call: TRBD2 (5 bases). Between the trimmed V and J ends, which lost 3 bases and 2 bases, there was a span of 14 bases. The CDR3 runs 15 residues. Germline CDR1 is MDHEN and CDR2 is SYDVKM. The CDR3 region has the DNA TGTGCCAGCAGTTTTCGGGGTGCAGTCACCTACGAGCAGTACTTC. Protein product: CASSFRGAVTYEQYF.

This clonotype was observed a handful of times. The gene calls are TRBV12-3 or TRBV12-4 and TRBJ2-1; tentatively, D is TRBD2 (6 bases). This CDR3 spans 18 amino acids. With 6 bases removed from V and 1 base from J, the gap between germline ends came to 22 bases. The CDR3 DNA reads TGTGCCAGCAGACTCAGAGTGCCACTAGCAATTTCCTACAATGAGCAGTTCTTC. The encoded protein is CASRLRVPLAISYNEQFF.

The chain carries TRBV7-9 and TRBJ2-1; no clear D. The V end lost 4 bases, the J end lost 4 bases, and 5 bases lay between the germline ends. Looked up from germline, CDR1 is SEHNR and CDR2 is FQNEAQ (reference sequence). The CDR3 has 12 residues. The CDR3 here is CASSSHYNEQFF. The CDR3 coding sequence is TGTGCCAGCAGCTCCCATTACAATGAGCAGTTCTTC. Looking up the rest from reference TRBV7-9 and TRBJ2-1 gives the full variable domain: DTGVSQNPRHKITKRGQNVTFRCDPISEHNRLYWYRQTLGQGPEFLTYFQNEAQLEKSRLLSDRFSAERPKGSFSTLEIQRTEQGDSAMYLCASSSHYNEQFFGPGTRLTVL.

This chain joins TRBV12-3 or TRBV12-4 and TRBJ1-3; D gene uncertain. CDR3 length: 14 amino acids. V shed 3 bases and J shed 4 bases, with 10 bases lying between them. The CDR3 region has the DNA TGTGCCAGCAGTTTTTCAGGCGCAGGAAACACCATATATTTT. Translation: CASSFSGAGNTIYF.

This chain joins TRBV20-1 and TRBJ1-3; possibly TRBD1 for D (5 bases). The germline V gene encodes CDR1 DFQATT and CDR2 SNEGSKA (reference sequence). Trimming pared 3 bases from V and 8 bases from J, leaving 17 bases between. This CDR3 spans 14 amino acids. The CDR3 DNA reads TGCAGTGCTAGCCAGGGTGGGGAAGGGGACACCATATATTTT. Residues: CSASQGGEGDTIYF.

CDR3 coding DNA: TGTGCCAGCAGCTTAGTTTCAGGAGGGGGCGCTCAGCCCCAGCATTTT. Protein sequence: CASSLVSGGGAQPQHF. This chain joins TRBV7-6 and TRBJ1-5; 7 positions match TRBD1. CDR3 length: 16 amino acids. The trim removed 1 base at V and 6 bases at J, leaving 9 bases unmatched. CDR1 SGHVS and CDR2 FNYEAQ come from the germline V gene.

This sequence joins TRBV11-2 and TRBJ1-2; D remains unclear. The germline CDR1 and CDR2 sequences are SGHAT and FQNNGV. The CDR3 totals 15 residues. Trimming removed 7 bases from V and 0 bases from J, with 15 bases in between. The CDR3 protein is CASKPISGPNYGYTF. The CDR3 region has the DNA TGTGCCAGCAAACCGATTTCAGGCCCTAACTATGGCTACACCTTC. Supplemented by reference TRBV11-2 and TRBJ1-2, the full variable domain reads EAGVAQSPRYKIIEKRQSVAFWCNPISGHATLYWYQQILGQGPKLLIQFQNNGVVDDSQLPKDRFSAERLKGVDSTLKIQPAKLEDSAVYLCASKPISGPNYGYTFGSGTRLTVV.

This chain connects TRBV20-1 to TRBJ2-5; D is perhaps TRBD2 (6 bases). V lost 4 bases and J 5 bases, leaving 14 bases between the germline ends. The CDR3 has 13 residues. Germline V gene data show CDR1 as DFQATT and CDR2 as SNEGSKA (reference sequence). The CDR3 spells CSAIWTGRETQYF. Written as DNA, the CDR3 is TGCAGTGCTATCTGGACGGGGAGGGAGACCCAGTACTTC.

The chain couples TRBV2 to TRBJ2-3, with D possibly being TRBD2 (6 bases). In germline, CDR1 is SNHLY, CDR2 FYNNEI. V was pared by 6 bases and J by 7 bases, with 20 bases between. The CDR3 contains 15 residues. The CDR3 reads CASSPSDGSGNTQYF. DNA of the CDR3: TGTGCCAGCAGCCCGAGTGACGGGAGTGGAAATACGCAGTATTTT.

This clonotype was observed a handful of times. The V gene is TRBV7-2, the J gene TRBJ2-2, with 9 bases lining up with TRBD2. V trimming: 3 bases; J trimming: 1 base; junction bases outside the gene matches: 6. CDR3 length: 17 residues. From germline, CDR1 is SGHTA and CDR2 FQGNSA. CDR3 sequence reads: CASSFLVSGGNTGELFF. The CDR3 region has the DNA TGTGCCAGCAGCTTTTTGGTTAGCGGGGGGAACACCGGGGAGCTGTTTTTT.